Listed below are T cell receptor beta chains from one sample, sequenced in a study of PD-L1 blockade in urothelial cancer. The assay was immunoSEQ multiplex PCR, and TCRdb's table has in-frame clones only and misses some. The data show about 82,000 clones, with roughly 80% seen just once and 9.5% held by the top ten. The sequenced sample was PBMCs, obtained around atezolizumab (anti-PD-L1) treatment. These TCRs come from a man between 70 and 80 years old with urothelial cancer. Both conserved end residues are part of each CDR3. The D gene is left open where the match is weak. Not all rows give a size; the values are once, few, many and, for expanded clones, a class.

d_call	j_call	v_call	clone_size	cdr3_aa	cdr3_nt
.	TRBJ1-2	TRBV7-9	.	CASSHSHNYGYTF	TGTGCCAGCAGCCACTCCCATAACTATGGCTACACCTTC
.	TRBJ2-3	TRBV6-5	once	CASSYTYTDTQYF	TGTGCCAGCAGTTACACTTATACAGATACGCAGTATTTT
TRBD2	TRBJ2-7	TRBV5-5	.	CASSLRLAGAGGEQYF	TGTGCCAGCAGCTTGCGACTAGCGGGGGCCGGGGGCGAGCAGTACTTC
TRBD2	TRBJ2-3	TRBV18	.	CASSPTSATSTDTQYF	TGTGCCAGCTCGCCGACTAGCGCTACTAGCACAGATACGCAGTATTTT
TRBD2	TRBJ2-4	TRBV4-1	.	CASSQDPAGGGSKNIQYF	TGCGCCAGCAGCCAAGATCCAGCGGGAGGAGGATCCAAAAACATTCAGTACTTC
.	TRBJ2-3	TRBV19	.	CASSYRLENTDTQYF	TGTGCCAGTAGTTATAGGCTGGAGAACACAGATACGCAGTATTTT
.	TRBJ2-7	TRBV6-5	.	CASSSNTGTYEQYF	TGTGCCAGCAGTTCTAACACAGGAACCTACGAGCAGTACTTC
.	TRBJ1-4	TRBV10-1	few	CASSEGHSTNEKLFF	TGCGCCAGCAGTGAGGGCCATTCAACTAATGAAAAACTGTTTTTT
TRBD1	TRBJ2-5	TRBV27	.	CASSLSTGLETQYF	TGTGCCAGCAGTTTATCGACAGGGCTTGAGACCCAGTACTTC
TRBD1	TRBJ1-2	TRBV11-3	few	CASSLDSLTGGSGYTF	TGTGCCAGCAGCTTAGATTCCCTGACAGGGGGCTCTGGCTACACCTTC
.	TRBJ1-5	TRBV6-6	.	CASIEVRSNQPQHF	TGTGCCAGCATAGAGGTTAGAAGCAATCAGCCCCAGCATTTT
TRBD1	TRBJ1-6	TRBV6-4	.	CASSRTGDNSPLHF	TGTGCCAGCAGCCGGACAGGTGATAATTCACCCCTCCACTTT
.	TRBJ2-5	TRBV7-9	.	CASSLDRVRQETQYF	TGTGCCAGCAGCTTAGACAGGGTTCGCCAAGAGACCCAGTACTTC
TRBD2	TRBJ2-3	TRBV7-3	.	CASSLGLAGYSDTQYF	TGTGCCAGCAGCTTAGGACTAGCGGGGTATTCAGATACGCAGTATTTT
.	TRBJ2-1	TRBV13	.	CASSLDTSSYNEQFF	TGTGCCAGCAGCTTAGACACAAGCTCCTACAATGAGCAGTTCTTC
.	TRBJ2-5	TRBV5-5	.	CASSLQGNTQETQYF	TGTGCCAGCAGCCTTCAGGGAAACACTCAAGAGACCCAGTACTTC
TRBD1	TRBJ1-2	TRBV10-3	.	CAISPDRGNYGYTF	TGTGCCATCAGTCCGGACAGGGGTAACTATGGCTACACCTTC
.	TRBJ1-1	TRBV11-3	.	CASSLGVNTEAFF	TGTGCCAGCAGCTTAGGCGTCAACACTGAAGCTTTCTTT
.	TRBJ2-7	TRBV5-4	.	CASSYPRASSYEQYF	TGTGCCAGCAGTTACCCGCGGGCTAGCTCCTACGAGCAGTACTTC
TRBD1	TRBJ2-1	TRBV6-6	.	CASSKGTGGYNEQFF	TGTGCCAGCAGTAAAGGGACAGGGGGCTACAATGAGCAGTTCTTC
.	TRBJ1-2	TRBV14	.	CASSASAYYGYTF	TGTGCCAGCAGCGCCAGCGCGTACTATGGCTACACCTTC
TRBD1	TRBJ1-4	TRBV2	.	CASSGSGTGYEKLFF	TGTGCCAGCAGCGGGTCCGGGACAGGGTATGAAAAACTGTTTTTT
TRBD1	TRBJ1-1	TRBV5-1	.	CASSPGTGNTEAFF	TGCGCCAGCAGCCCTGGGACAGGGAACACTGAAGCTTTCTTT
.	TRBJ2-5	TRBV27	.	CASSFTGRAQETQYF	TGTGCCAGCAGTTTCACAGGGAGGGCTCAAGAGACCCAGTACTTC
TRBD1	TRBJ2-6	TRBV30	once	CAWSVLGQGHSGANVLTF	TGTGCCTGGAGTGTACTGGGACAGGGGCACTCTGGGGCCAACGTCCTGACTTTC
TRBD1	TRBJ1-5	TRBV7-9	.	CASGGQGNQPQHF	TGTGCCAGCGGTGGACAGGGCAATCAGCCCCAGCATTTT
TRBD2	TRBJ2-7	TRBV6-1	few	CAIGTSEHYEQYF	TGTGCCATCGGGACTAGCGAACATTACGAGCAGTACTTC